The 14 T cell receptor beta chains below all came from one sample that was sequenced in a study of patients and donors after allogeneic stem cell transplantation. TCRdb passed the RT-PCR reads through MiXCR, listing each CDR3 protein once. The sample holds roughly 150,000 distinct CDR3 sequences, approximately 24% seen once. The sequenced sample consisted of blood, either unsorted or a sorted T cell fraction (not recorded which). These receptors came from a human donor who was either an allogeneic HSCT recipient or a stem cell or donor lymphocyte infusion donor (not recorded which). It is not recorded whose cells these are; they may come from a transplant donor.

This clonotype came up a few times. The chain is built from TRBV10-3 and TRBJ2-7, with a weak D call TRBD2 (5 bases). The CDR3 loop spans 12 amino acids. Germline CDR1 reads ENHRY; CDR2 reads SYGVKD. V dropped 8 bases and J dropped 5 bases, with 13 bases sitting between them. The CDR3 region has the DNA TGTGCCATCGGAGGCCTTCACAACGAGCAGTACTTC. Translating it yields CAIGGLHNEQYF.

V is TRBV5-5 and J is TRBJ2-7; TRBD1 or TRBD2 may be the D gene (5 bases each). Germline V lookup: CDR1 SGHKS, CDR2 YYEKEE (reference sequence). This CDR3 has 16 residues. The V and J ends lost 4 bases and 6 bases respectively, with 23 bases between them. The CDR3 is CASSGGPEPKRGEQYF. The CDR3 DNA sequence: TGTGCCAGCAGCGGCGGACCGGAACCCAAGAGGGGCGAGCAGTACTTC.

This clonotype has a handful of counts. V gene TRBV15 combines with J gene TRBJ1-2; a possible D gene is TRBD1 (5 bases). The CDR3 is 13 residues long. Germline values: CDR1 LNHNV, CDR2 YYDKDF (reference sequence). Trimming pared 3 bases from V and 3 bases from J, leaving 8 bases between. The CDR3: CATSSWGDYGYTF. CDR3 bases: TGTGCCACCAGCAGTTGGGGGGACTATGGCTACACCTTC.

J is TRBJ1-1 and V is TRBV20-1; 7 positions match TRBD1. J lost 0 bases, V lost 6 bases, and 7 bases had no gene match. CDR3 length: 14 amino acids. CDR1 DFQATT and CDR2 SNEGSKA come from the germline V gene (reference sequence). CDR3 DNA: TGCAGTGCAATGAGGACAGGCGTGAACACTGAAGCTTTCTTT. It translates to CSAMRTGVNTEAFF.

This clonotype was observed a handful of times. The rearrangement links TRBV29-1 to TRBJ1-1, with TRBD1 as a possible D gene (6 bases). V lost 7 bases to trimming and J lost 9 bases, with 15 bases between them. This CDR3 comprises 11 residues. Germline V gene data show CDR1 as SQVTM and CDR2 as ANQGSEA. The CDR3 spells CSALTGSQAFF. CDR3 DNA: TGCAGCGCCTTGACAGGTAGCCAAGCTTTCTTT. The full variable domain, completed using reference TRBV29-1 and TRBJ1-1, is SAVISQKPSRDICQRGTSLTIQCQVDSQVTMMFWYRQQPGQSLTLIATANQGSEATYESGFVIDKFPISRPNLTFSTLTVSNMSPEDSSIYLCSALTGSQAFFGQGTRLTVV.

With respect to this clonotype: The CDR3 end shows no conserved phenylalanine or tryptophan, and so a read error is likely. CDR3 bases: TGCAGCGCCGCCGACCAATCCTACGAGCAGTACTCC. Translation: CSAADQSYEQYS. The chain has TRBV29-1 and TRBJ2-7; D unclear. CDR1 is SQVTM, CDR2 ANQGSEA, per germline. The CDR3 runs 12 residues. Trimming cost V 7 bases and J 1 base, with 11 bases left between them.

The rearrangement uses TRBV2 and TRBJ2-2, with 9 bases that match TRBD1. The ends lost 6 bases at V and 4 bases at J; junction bases unmatched: 3. The germline V gene encodes CDR1 SNHLY and CDR2 FYNNEI. The CDR3 spans 14 residues. The CDR3 bases are TGTGCCAGCAGGGGGACAGGGTCCACCGGGGAGCTGTTTTTT. This encodes CASRGTGSTGELFF.

This clonotype was counted between two and nine times. This chain connects TRBV10-3 to TRBJ2-1; D call uncertain. The CDR3 sequence is 12 residues long. The ends were cut back, 4 bases at V and 5 bases at J, with 6 bases in the middle. Per germline, CDR1 ENHRY and CDR2 SYGVKD. The CDR3 bases are TGTGCCATCAGTGGGTTGGACAATGAGCAGTTCTTC. Residues: CAISGLDNEQFF.

This clonotype has more than one count but fewer than ten. The rearrangement joins TRBV29-1 to TRBJ2-3; TRBD1 aligns across 10 bases. There are 14 residues in the CDR3. With 5 bases clipped from V and 5 bases from J, the junction kept 7 bases outside the gene matches. Germline CDR1 reads SQVTM; CDR2 reads ANQGSEA. For the CDR3, the DNA is TGCAGCGTTACCGGGACAGGGGAGATAGATACGCAGTATTTT. It codes for CSVTGTGEIDTQYF.

The chain links TRBV20-1 to TRBJ2-7; D gene uncertain. The V and J ends lost 3 bases and 2 bases respectively, with 5 bases between them. The CDR3 has 11 residues. Germline V lookup: CDR1 DFQATT, CDR2 SNEGSKA (reference sequence). The CDR3 loop is CSASKAYEQYF. CDR3 nucleotide sequence: TGCAGTGCTAGCAAGGCCTACGAGCAGTACTTC.

This clonotype was counted a few times. The chain recombines TRBV10-3 with TRBJ2-1, with TRBD2 identical over 9 bases. J was trimmed by 5 bases and V by 9 bases; bases with no gene match: 2. CDR3 length: 12 amino acids. Germline assignment: CDR1 ENHRY and CDR2 SYGVKD. The CDR3 spells CAMGLADNEQFF. The CDR3 DNA reads as TGTGCCATGGGACTAGCCGACAATGAGCAGTTCTTC.

The V call is TRBV12-5, the J call TRBJ1-5; TRBD1 agrees at 10 bases. The junction had 9 bases not matched to a gene; V was cut back by 0 bases and J by 7 bases. CDR1 LGHNT and CDR2 FRNRAP come from the germline V gene. The CDR3 covers 17 residues. CDR3 DNA sequence: TGTGCTAGTGGTTTGGTCTCTAGACAGGGGGCTAGCCAGCCCCAGCATTTT. This translates into CASGLVSRQGASQPQHF.

This clonotype has just a few counts. The rearrangement uses TRBV12-3 or TRBV12-4 and TRBJ1-1; 12 bases are shared with TRBD1. V lost 4 bases and J lost 7; bases outside the gene matches: 4. This CDR3 spans 14 amino acids. The CDR3 here is CASSWDRGLGEAFF. The CDR3 DNA follows: TGTGCCAGCAGTTGGGACAGGGGGCTGGGTGAAGCTTTCTTT.

The gene calls are TRBV5-1 and TRBJ2-7; 13 bases map to TRBD2. CDR1 is SGHRS and CDR2 is YFSETQ in the germline V gene. This CDR3 is 16 amino acids long. After removal of 0 bases from V and 3 bases from J, the junction contained 3 bases not matched to a gene. This CDR3 reads CASSLVGLAGNYEQYF. CDR3 bases: TGCGCCAGCAGCTTGGTGGGACTAGCGGGAAACTACGAGCAGTACTTC.